This TCR beta chain was sequenced in a study of blood T cell repertoires in COVID-19. About the study: The cDNA or gDNA used as material had been derived from T cells, B-cell-depleted T cells, or PBMCs.

This CDR3 spans 19 amino acids. CDR1 is SGHTA, CDR2 FQGNSA, per germline. The V segment lost 3 bases and the J segment 5 bases; nucleotides outside the gene matches: 14. In the study's own analysis: Estimation of nucleated cell counts relied on the amplification of reference gene primers. TCRdb keeps only in-frame clones here, not all; method: immunoSEQ multiplex PCR. The DNA was the basis for D and trimming; V, J and clone size are from that table. The repertoire holds 300,000 or so clones, with around 87% as singletons. The sequenced sample was peripheral blood. The sequence was collected from a woman in her forties or fifties who had recovered from COVID-19. V is TRBV7-2 and J is TRBJ2-2, with 11 bases aligning to TRBD2. The CDR3 region has the DNA TGTGCCAGCAGCTTCGGGTTCCCTAGCGGGAGGTCCGATACCGGGGAGCTGTTTTTT. Residues: CASSFGFPSGRSDTGELFF.